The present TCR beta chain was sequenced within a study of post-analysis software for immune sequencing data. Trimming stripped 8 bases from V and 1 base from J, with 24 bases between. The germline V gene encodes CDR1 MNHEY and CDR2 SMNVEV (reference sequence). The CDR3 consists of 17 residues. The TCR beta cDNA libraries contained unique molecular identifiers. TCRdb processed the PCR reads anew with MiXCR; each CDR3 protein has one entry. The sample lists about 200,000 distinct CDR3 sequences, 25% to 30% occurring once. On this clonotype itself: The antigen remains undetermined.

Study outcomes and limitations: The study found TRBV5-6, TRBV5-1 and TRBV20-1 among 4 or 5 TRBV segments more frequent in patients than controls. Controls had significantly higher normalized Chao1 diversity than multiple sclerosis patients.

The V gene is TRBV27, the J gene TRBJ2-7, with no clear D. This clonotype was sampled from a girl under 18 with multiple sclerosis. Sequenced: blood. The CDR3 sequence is CASGLSIGRLGSYEQYF. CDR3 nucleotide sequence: TGTGCCAGCGGCCTGTCCATCGGCCGCCTTGGATCCTACGAGCAGTACTTC.